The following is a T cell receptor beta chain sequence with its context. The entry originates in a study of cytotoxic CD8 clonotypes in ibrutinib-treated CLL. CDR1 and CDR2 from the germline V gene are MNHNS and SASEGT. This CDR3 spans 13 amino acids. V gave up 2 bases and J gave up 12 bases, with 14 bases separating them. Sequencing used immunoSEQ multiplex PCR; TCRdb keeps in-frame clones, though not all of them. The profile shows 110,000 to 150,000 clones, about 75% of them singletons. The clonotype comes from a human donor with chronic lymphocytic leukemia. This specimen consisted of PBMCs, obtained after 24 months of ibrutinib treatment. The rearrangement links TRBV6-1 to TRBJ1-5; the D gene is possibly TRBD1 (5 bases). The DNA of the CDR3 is TGTGCCAGCAGTGAATGGGGCCCCCTGCTCCAGCATTTT. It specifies CASSEWGPLLQHF.